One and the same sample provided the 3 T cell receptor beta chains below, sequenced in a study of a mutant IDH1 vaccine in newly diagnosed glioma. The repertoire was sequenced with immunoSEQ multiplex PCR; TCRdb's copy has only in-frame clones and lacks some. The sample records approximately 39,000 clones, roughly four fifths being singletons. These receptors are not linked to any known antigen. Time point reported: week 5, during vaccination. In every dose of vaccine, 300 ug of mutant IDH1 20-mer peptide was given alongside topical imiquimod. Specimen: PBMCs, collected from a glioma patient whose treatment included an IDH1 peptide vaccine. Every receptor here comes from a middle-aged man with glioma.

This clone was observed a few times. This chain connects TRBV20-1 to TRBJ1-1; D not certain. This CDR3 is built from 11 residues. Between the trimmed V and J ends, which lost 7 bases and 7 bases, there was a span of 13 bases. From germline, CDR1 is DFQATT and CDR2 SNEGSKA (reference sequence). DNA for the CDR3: TGCAGTGTTTGGCGATCAGTTGAAGCTTTCTTT. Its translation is CSVWRSVEAFF.

Written as DNA, the CDR3 is TGCGCCAGCAGCTTGACAGACACTAGGTCGGGGGGCTACACCTTC. Translating it yields CASSLTDTRSGGYTF. This chain uses TRBV5-1 with TRBJ1-2, with no clear D. Germline V gene data show CDR1 as SGHRS and CDR2 as YFSETQ. The CDR3 has 15 amino acids. V was shortened by 1 base and J by 8 bases, with 18 bases between the two germline ends. The full variable domain, with the rest looked up from reference TRBV5-1 and TRBJ1-2, is KAGVTQTPRYLIKTRGQQVTLSCSPISGHRSVSWYQQTPGQGLQFLFEYFSETQRNKGNFPGRFSGRQFSNSRSEMNVSTLELGDSALYLCASSLTDTRSGGYTFGSGTRLTVV.

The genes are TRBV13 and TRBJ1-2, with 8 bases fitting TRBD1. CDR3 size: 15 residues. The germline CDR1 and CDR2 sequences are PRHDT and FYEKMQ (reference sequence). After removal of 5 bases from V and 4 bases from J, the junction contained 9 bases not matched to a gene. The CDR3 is CASSPGQGGTYGYTF. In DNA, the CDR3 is TGTGCCAGCAGCCCAGGACAGGGAGGGACCTATGGCTACACCTTC.